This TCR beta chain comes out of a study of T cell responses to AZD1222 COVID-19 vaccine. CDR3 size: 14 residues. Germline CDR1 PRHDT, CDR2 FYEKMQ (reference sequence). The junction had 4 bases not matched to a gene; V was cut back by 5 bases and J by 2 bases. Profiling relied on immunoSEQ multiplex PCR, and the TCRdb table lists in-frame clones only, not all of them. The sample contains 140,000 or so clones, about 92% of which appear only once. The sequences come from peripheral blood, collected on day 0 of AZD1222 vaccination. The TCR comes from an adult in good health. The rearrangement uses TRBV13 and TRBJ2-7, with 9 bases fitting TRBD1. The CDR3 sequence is CASSLRDRAYEQYF. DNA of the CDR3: TGTGCCAGCAGCCTCCGGGACAGGGCCTACGAGCAGTACTTC.